The clone carrying this T cell receptor beta chain was detected once. Antigen specificity is unknown. The time point: neoterminal ileum biopsy at postoperative endoscopy, about 6 months after surgery. CDR3 length: 16 residues. V was trimmed by 3 bases and J by 2 bases, leaving 13 bases between them. CDR1 is SGHDN and CDR2 is FVKESK in the germline V gene. This sample is drawn from a study of T cell repertoires in ileal Crohn's disease. Study-wide results and caveats: Clonal expansions were more frequent in active smokers than non-smokers at surgery.

Generated by immunoSEQ multiplex PCR, the TCRdb table keeps only in-frame clones and is missing some. The table includes 3,500 to 4,500 clones, around 85% detected once. Sequenced material: ileal tissue. The rearrangement uses TRBV14 and TRBJ1-4, with D possibly TRBD1 on 5 matching bases. The clonotype was recovered from an adult with Crohn's disease. DNA of the CDR3: TGTGCCAGCAGCCAGGGGCCCCGAACTACTAATGAAAAACTGTTTTTT. Translation gives CASSQGPRTTNEKLFF.